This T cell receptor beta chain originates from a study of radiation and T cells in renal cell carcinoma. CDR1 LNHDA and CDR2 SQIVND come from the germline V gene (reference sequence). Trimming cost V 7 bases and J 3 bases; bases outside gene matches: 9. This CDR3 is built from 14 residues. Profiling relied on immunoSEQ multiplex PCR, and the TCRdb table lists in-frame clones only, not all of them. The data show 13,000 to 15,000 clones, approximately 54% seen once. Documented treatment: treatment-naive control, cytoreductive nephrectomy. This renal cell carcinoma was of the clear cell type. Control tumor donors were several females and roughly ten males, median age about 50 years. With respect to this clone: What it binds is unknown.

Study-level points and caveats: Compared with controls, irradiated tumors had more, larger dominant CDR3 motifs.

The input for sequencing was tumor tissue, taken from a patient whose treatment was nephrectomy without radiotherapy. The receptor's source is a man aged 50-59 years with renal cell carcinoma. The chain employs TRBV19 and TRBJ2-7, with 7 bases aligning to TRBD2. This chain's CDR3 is CASKEASGRYEQYF. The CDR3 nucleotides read TGTGCCAGTAAGGAGGCTAGCGGTCGCTACGAGCAGTACTTC.